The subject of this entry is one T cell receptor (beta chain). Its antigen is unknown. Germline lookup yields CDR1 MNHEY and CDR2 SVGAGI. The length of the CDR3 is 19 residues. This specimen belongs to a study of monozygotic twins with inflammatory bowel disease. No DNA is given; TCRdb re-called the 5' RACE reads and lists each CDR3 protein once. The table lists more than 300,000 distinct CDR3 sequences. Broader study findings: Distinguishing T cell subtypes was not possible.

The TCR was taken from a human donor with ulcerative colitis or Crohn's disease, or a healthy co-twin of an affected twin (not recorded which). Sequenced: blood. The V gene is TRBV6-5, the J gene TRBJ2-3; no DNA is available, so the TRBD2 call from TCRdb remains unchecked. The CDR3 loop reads CASSYPRTGTSGSTDTQYF.